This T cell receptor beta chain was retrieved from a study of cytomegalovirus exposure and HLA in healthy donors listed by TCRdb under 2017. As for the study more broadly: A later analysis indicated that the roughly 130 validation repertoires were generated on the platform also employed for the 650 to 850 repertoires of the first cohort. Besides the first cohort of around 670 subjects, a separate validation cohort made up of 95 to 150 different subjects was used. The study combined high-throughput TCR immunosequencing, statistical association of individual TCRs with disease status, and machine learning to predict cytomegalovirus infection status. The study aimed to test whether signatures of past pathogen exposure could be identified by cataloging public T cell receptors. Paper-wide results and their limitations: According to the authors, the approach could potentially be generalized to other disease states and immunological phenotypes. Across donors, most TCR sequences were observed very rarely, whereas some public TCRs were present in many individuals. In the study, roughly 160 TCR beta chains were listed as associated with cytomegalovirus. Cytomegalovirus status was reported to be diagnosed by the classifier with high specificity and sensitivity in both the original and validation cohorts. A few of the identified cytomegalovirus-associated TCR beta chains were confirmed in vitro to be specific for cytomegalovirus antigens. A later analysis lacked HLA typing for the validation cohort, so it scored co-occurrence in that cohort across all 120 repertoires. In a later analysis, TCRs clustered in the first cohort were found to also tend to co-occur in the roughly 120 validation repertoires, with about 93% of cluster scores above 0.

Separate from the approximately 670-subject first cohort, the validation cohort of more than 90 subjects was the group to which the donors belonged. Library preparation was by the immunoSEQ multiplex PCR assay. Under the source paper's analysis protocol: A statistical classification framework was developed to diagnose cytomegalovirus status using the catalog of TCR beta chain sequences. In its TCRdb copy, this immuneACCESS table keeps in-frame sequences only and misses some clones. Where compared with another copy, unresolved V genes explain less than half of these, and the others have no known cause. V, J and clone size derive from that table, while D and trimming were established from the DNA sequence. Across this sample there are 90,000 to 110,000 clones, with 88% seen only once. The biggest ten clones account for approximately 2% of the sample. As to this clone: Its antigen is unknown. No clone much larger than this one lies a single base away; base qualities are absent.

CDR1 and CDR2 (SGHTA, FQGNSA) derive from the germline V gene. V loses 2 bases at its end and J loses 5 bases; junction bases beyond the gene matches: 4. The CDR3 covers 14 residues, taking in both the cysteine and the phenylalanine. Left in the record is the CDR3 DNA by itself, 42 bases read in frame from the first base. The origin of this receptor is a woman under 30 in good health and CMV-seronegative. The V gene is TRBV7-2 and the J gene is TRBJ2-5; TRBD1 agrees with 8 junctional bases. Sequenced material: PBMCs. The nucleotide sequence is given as TGTGCCAGCAGCTTACTACAGGGGGAGGAGACCCAGTACTTC. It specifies CASSLLQGEETQYF.